What follows are 13 T cell receptor beta chains derived from one specimen sequenced in a study of cytotoxic CD8 clonotypes in ibrutinib-treated CLL. TCRdb's copy holds only in-frame clones and misses some; the assay was immunoSEQ multiplex PCR. This table holds 150,000 or so clones, more than 75% found once. The sequencing here drew on PBMCs, taken after 36 months of ibrutinib treatment. The source is a human donor with chronic lymphocytic leukemia.

The CDR3 DNA follows: TGTGCCAGCTCACGGCCAGGGGAGGCTCAGCCCCAGCATTTT. Translating it yields CASSRPGEAQPQHF. The V gene is TRBV18, the J gene TRBJ1-5; D is possibly TRBD1 (6 bases). The CDR3 is made up of 14 amino acids. Trimming pared 4 bases from V and 6 bases from J, leaving 13 bases between. The V gene's germline CDR1 is KGHSH and CDR2 LQKENI.

V is TRBV20-1 and J is TRBJ1-2, with D unresolved. Germline assignment: CDR1 DFQATT and CDR2 SNEGSKA (reference sequence). The CDR3 is made up of 10 amino acids. The V end lost 3 bases, the J end lost 8 bases, and 7 bases lay between the germline ends. The CDR3 sequence is CSARWEGYTF. For the CDR3, the DNA is TGCAGTGCTAGGTGGGAGGGCTACACCTTC.

This clone was observed a few times. The genes are TRBV5-1 and TRBJ2-2; no clear D gene. The V end was cut by 0 bases, the J end by 0 bases, with 6 bases between. The CDR3 runs to 15 residues. Per the germline V gene, CDR1 is SGHRS and CDR2 is YFSETQ. The CDR3 DNA reads as TGCGCCAGCAGCTTGGACAGAACGAACACCGGGGAGCTGTTTTTT. Translation gives CASSLDRTNTGELFF.

The sample holds a few counts of this clone. V usage is TRBV4-2 and J usage is TRBJ1-5, with D possibly TRBD1 on 5 matching bases. The germline V gene encodes CDR1 LGHNA and CDR2 YNFKEQ. Trimming shortened V by 0 bases and J by 2 bases, and 8 bases separated the two germline ends. The CDR3 is 15 amino acids. CDR3 loop: CASSQEGQRNQPQHF. The DNA of the CDR3 is TGTGCCAGCAGCCAAGAGGGGCAGCGCAATCAGCCCCAGCATTTT.

The V and J genes are TRBV16 and TRBJ2-3; D may be TRBD1 (6 bases). This CDR3 region has 15 residues. Germline-derived CDR1 and CDR2 are KGHSY and FQNENV. Deletions cut 0 bases from V and 2 bases from J, with 9 bases between. In DNA, the CDR3 is TGTGCCAGCAGCCAATCTCGGACAGCCACAGATACGCAGTATTTT. The encoded protein is CASSQSRTATDTQYF.

This clone was detected a few times. V is TRBV5-5 and J is TRBJ2-7, with 8 bases aligning to TRBD1. The CDR3 runs to 14 residues. The germline gives CDR1 SGHKS, CDR2 YYEKEE (reference sequence). V was pared by 4 bases and J by 1 base, with 4 bases of the junction left unmatched. CDR3 sequence (DNA): TGTGCCAGCAGCCCCGGGACAGGTTCCTACGAGCAGTACTTC. Its translation: CASSPGTGSYEQYF.

This clone was seen only a few times. The chain is built from TRBV2 and TRBJ2-7; 8 nucleotides match TRBD2. J lost 3 bases, V lost 3 bases, and 7 bases had no gene match. This CDR3 comprises 15 residues. Germline CDR1 and CDR2: SNHLY and FYNNEI. CDR3 loop: CASSERGATLYEQYF. The DNA of the CDR3 is TGTGCCAGCAGTGAGCGGGGGGCGACGCTCTACGAGCAGTACTTC. The whole variable domain, filled in from reference TRBV2 and TRBJ2-7, reads EPEVTQTPSHQVTQMGQEVILRCVPISNHLYFYWYRQILGQKVEFLVSFYNNEISEKSEIFDDQFSVERPDGSNFTLKIRSTKLEDSAMYFCASSERGATLYEQYFGPGTRLTVT.

The CDR3 here is CASAGLGSDYEQYF. For the CDR3, the DNA is TGTGCCAGCGCGGGGCTCGGAAGCGACTACGAGCAGTACTTC. This rearrangement joins TRBV18 to TRBJ2-7; tentatively, D is TRBD2 (6 bases). Trimming stripped 8 bases from V and 3 bases from J, with 17 bases between. CDR1 KGHSH and CDR2 LQKENI come from the germline V gene. This CDR3 contains 14 residues.

The chain joins TRBV2 to TRBJ2-3; D gene ambiguous. Trimming removed 4 bases at V and 2 bases at J, with 13 bases between. The V gene's germline CDR1 is SNHLY and CDR2 FYNNEI. The CDR3 loop spans 15 amino acids. Here the CDR3 reads CASSGAAPDTDTQYF. DNA for the CDR3: TGTGCCAGCAGTGGGGCAGCCCCTGACACAGATACGCAGTATTTT.

The CDR3 nucleotides read TGTGCCAGCAGCTTGGGGACCTACACCGGGGAGCTGTTTTTT. It translates to CASSLGTYTGELFF. The chain recombines TRBV5-4 with TRBJ2-2; D ambiguous. The V and J ends lost 0 bases and 3 bases respectively, with 6 bases between them. The V gene's germline CDR1 is SGHNT and CDR2 YYREEE (reference sequence). This CDR3 is built from 14 residues.

This sequence joins TRBV6-5 and TRBJ1-1; no reliable D call. V lost 0 bases to trimming and J lost 9 bases, with 14 bases between them. Germline CDR1 is MNHEY and CDR2 is SVGAGI. The CDR3 spans 14 residues. The CDR3 reads CASSYSMAEPQAFF. In DNA, the CDR3 is TGTGCCAGCAGTTACTCGATGGCAGAACCCCAAGCTTTCTTT.

The chain is built from TRBV10-1 and TRBJ2-2; D call uncertain. V was clipped by 5 bases and J by 5 bases, with 9 bases between them. Germline lookup yields CDR1 WNHNN and CDR2 SYGVQD (reference sequence). The CDR3 consists of 13 residues. The CDR3 nucleotides read TGCGCCAGCAGTTTCGTGGCTACCGGGGAGCTGTTTTTT. As protein: CASSFVATGELFF.

The chain is built from TRBV28 and TRBJ2-7; 7 bases fit TRBD1. The germline gives CDR1 MDHEN, CDR2 SYDVKM. CDR3 length equals 14 residues. The ends lost 3 bases at V and 1 base at J; junction bases unmatched: 3. As DNA, the CDR3 is TGTGCCAGCAGTTTTGGGGGACAGTCCTACGAGCAGTACTTC. This gives the protein CASSFGGQSYEQYF. Together with reference TRBV28 and TRBJ2-7, the CDR3 gives the full variable domain: DVKVTQSSRYLVKRTGEKVFLECVQDMDHENMFWYRQDPGLGLRLIYFSYDVKMKEKGDIPEGYSVSREKKERFSLILESASTNQTSMYLCASSFGGQSYEQYFGPGTRLTVT.